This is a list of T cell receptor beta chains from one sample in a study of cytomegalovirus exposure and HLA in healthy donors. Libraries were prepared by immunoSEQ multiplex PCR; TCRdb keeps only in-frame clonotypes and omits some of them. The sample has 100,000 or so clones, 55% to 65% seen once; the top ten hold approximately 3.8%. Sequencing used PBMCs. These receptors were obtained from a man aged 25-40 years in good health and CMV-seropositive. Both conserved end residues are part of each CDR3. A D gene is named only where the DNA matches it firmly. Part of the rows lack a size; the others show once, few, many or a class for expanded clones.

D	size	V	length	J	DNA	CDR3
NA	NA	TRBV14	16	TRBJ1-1	TGTGCCAGCAGCCAATTGCATGGGGGGGTAGTAACTGAAGCTTTCTTT	CASSQLHGGVVTEAFF
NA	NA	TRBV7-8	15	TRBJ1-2	TGTGCCAGCAGCTTAGGCGGGGGTACTAACTATGGCTACACCTTC	CASSLGGGTNYGYTF
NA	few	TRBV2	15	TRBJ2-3	TGTGCCAGCAGTGTGACTACCAGCCCCACAGATACGCAGTATTTT	CASSVTTSPTDTQYF
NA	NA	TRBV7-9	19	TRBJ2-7	TGTTCCAGCAGCTTATGGTGGAGGGGGGGGCTAGTGAGGATTTCCGAGCAGTACTTC	CSSSLWWRGGLVRISEQYF
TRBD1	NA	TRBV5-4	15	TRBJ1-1	TGTGCCAGCAGCTCCCCAGGACAGGGGAACACTGAAGCTTTCTTT	CASSSPGQGNTEAFF
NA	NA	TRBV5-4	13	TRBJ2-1	TGTGCCAGCAGCTTGAGTTGGGGAGATGAGCAGTTCTTC	CASSLSWGDEQFF
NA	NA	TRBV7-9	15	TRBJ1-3	TGTTCCAGCAGCTTCGGTCTAACTAATGGAAACACCATATATTTT	CSSSFGLTNGNTIYF
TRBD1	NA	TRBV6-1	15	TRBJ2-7	TGTGCCAGCAGGGAACCGGACAGGGGCTCCTACGAGCAGTACTTC	CASREPDRGSYEQYF
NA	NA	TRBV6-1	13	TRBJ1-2	TGTGCCAGCTCTCTTGGAGCACGCTATGGCTACACCTTC	CASSLGARYGYTF
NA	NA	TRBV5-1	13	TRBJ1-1	TGCGCCAGCAGCTTGCTCGTGAACACTGAAGCTTTCTTT	CASSLLVNTEAFF
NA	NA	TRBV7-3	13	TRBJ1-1	TGTGCCAGCAGCTTACAGGCAAGTACTGAAGCTTTCTTT	CASSLQASTEAFF
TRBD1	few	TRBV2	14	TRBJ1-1	TGTGCCAGCAGGCCCACAGGGGGCTCCACTGAAGCTTTCTTT	CASRPTGGSTEAFF
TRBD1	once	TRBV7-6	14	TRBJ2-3	TGTGCCAGCAGCAATACGGACAGGGAGGTTACGCAGTATTTT	CASSNTDREVTQYF
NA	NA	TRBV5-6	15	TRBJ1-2	TGTGCCAGCAGCTTGTGGGGGGGGAAGGTGGATGGCTACACCTTC	CASSLWGGKVDGYTF
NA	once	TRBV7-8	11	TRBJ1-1	TGTGCCAGCAGCTACCCAGGAGGAGCTTTCTTT	CASSYPGGAFF
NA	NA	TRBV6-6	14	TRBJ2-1	TGTGCCAGCAACCAACGGGGGGCGGGGAATGAGCAGTTCTTC	CASNQRGAGNEQFF
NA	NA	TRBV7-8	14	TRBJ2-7	TGTGCCAGCCTGAGGGGGTTGGGGTCCCACGAGCAGTACTTC	CASLRGLGSHEQYF
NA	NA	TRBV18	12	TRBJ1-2	TGTGCCAGCTCACCCGGTCAGGGAGGCTACACCTTC	CASSPGQGGYTF
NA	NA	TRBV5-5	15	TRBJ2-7	TGTGCCAGCAGAAGTCCTCGCTCTCTTTCCTACGAGCAGTACTTC	CASRSPRSLSYEQYF
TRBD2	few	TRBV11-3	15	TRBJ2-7	TGTGCCAGCAGCCCGAGGGGAGGGTTAGTTTACGAGCAGTACTTC	CASSPRGGLVYEQYF
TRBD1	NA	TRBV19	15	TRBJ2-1	TGTGCCAGTAGTACCCGGGACAGTTATTACAATGAGCAGTTCTTC	CASSTRDSYYNEQFF
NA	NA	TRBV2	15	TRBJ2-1	TGTGCCAGCAGGCAGGGGTTGAGCTCCTACAATGAGCAGTTCTTC	CASRQGLSSYNEQFF
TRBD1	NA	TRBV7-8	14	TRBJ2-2	TGTGCCAGCAGCGCCAGACAGGGTCCCGGGGAGCTGTTTTTT	CASSARQGPGELFF
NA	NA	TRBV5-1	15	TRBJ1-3	TGCGCCAGCAGCTTGGATCAGGGTTCAGGAAACACCATATATTTT	CASSLDQGSGNTIYF
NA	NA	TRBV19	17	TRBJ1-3	TGTGCCAGTAGTATAGTAGGGGGGGGAAGAGCTGGAAACACCATATATTTT	CASSIVGGGRAGNTIYF
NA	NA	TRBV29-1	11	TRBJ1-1	TGCAGCGTTGTATTGGACAGTTCCGCTTTCTTT	CSVVLDSSAFF
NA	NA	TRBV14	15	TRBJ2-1	TGTGCCAGCAGCCAAGTCGGGGGGCAGTACAATGAGCAGTTCTTC	CASSQVGGQYNEQFF
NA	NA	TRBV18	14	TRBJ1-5	TGTGCCAGCTCAGTCCAACAGGGCTATCAGCCCCAGCATTTT	CASSVQQGYQPQHF
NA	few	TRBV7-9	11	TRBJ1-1	TGTGCCAGCAGCTCAGGGTTAGGAGCTTTCTTT	CASSSGLGAFF
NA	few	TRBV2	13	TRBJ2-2	TGTGCCAGCAGTCCAGGACATTACGGGGAGCTGTTTTTT	CASSPGHYGELFF
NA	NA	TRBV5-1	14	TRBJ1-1	TGCGCCAGCAGCTTGGGGGGACTCAACACTGAAGCTTTCTTT	CASSLGGLNTEAFF
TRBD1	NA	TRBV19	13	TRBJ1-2	TGTGCCAGTAGTGACAGGGGAAGGTCCAACTACACCTTC	CASSDRGRSNYTF
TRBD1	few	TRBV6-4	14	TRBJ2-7	TGTGCCAGCAGCGTACAAGGGGGCCCCTACGAGCAGTACTTC	CASSVQGGPYEQYF
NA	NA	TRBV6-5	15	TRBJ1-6	TGTGCCAGCAGTTCTGGACTGCTTAATAATTCACCCCTCCACTTT	CASSSGLLNNSPLHF
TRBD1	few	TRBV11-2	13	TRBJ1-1	TGTGCCAGCAGCTCGGGACAGTTGGGGCAAGCTTTCTTT	CASSSGQLGQAFF
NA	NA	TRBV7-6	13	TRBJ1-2	TGTGCCAGCAGCTCTGGTCCCGGGACATTCTACACCTTC	CASSSGPGTFYTF
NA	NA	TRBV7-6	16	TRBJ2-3	TGTGCCAGCAGCTCTCCACCGGGGGTTAGGACAGATACGCAGTATTTT	CASSSPPGVRTDTQYF
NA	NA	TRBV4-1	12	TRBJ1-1	TGCGCCAGCAGCCAAGTAGCTCGCCCGGCTACATTT	CASSQVARPATF
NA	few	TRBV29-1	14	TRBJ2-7	TGCAGCGTTGAAGGACAGGGAGGCCTCTACGAGCAGTACTTC	CSVEGQGGLYEQYF
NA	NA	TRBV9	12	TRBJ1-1	TGTGCCAGCAGCAAAGTGTCCGGGATAGCTTTCTTT	CASSKVSGIAFF
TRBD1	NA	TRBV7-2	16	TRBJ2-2	TGTGCCAGCAGTTTACAGGGGGCCACGAACACCGGGGAGCTGTTTTTT	CASSLQGATNTGELFF
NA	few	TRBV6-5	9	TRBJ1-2	TGTGCCAGCAGTCCCCATCCCACCTTC	CASSPHPTF
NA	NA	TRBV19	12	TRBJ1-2	TGTGCCAGTAAGGCCCAGGGGTATGGCTACACCTTC	CASKAQGYGYTF
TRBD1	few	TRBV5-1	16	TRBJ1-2	TGCGCCAGCAGCTTGGAACAGGGGGGTGATAGCTATGGCTACACCTTC	CASSLEQGGDSYGYTF
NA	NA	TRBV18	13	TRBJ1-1	TGTGCCAGCTCTCCGGACACCTTACTGGAGGCTTTCTTT	CASSPDTLLEAFF
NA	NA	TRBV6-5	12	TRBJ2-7	TGTGCCAGCAGTTACTCGACGGGCGAGCAGTACTTC	CASSYSTGEQYF
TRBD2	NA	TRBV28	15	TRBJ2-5	TGTGCCAGCACCTCTCTAGCGGGGGGTGGAGAGACCCAGTACTTC	CASTSLAGGGETQYF
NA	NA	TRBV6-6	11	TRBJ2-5	TGTGCCAGCAGGGGCAGGGAGACCCAGTACTTC	CASRGRETQYF
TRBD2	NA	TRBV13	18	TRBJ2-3	TGTGCCAGCAGCGAGGGACTAGCGGTCCCTACTGGTACAGATACGCAGTATTTT	CASSEGLAVPTGTDTQYF
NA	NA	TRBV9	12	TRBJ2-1	TGTGCCAGCAGCGTCAGGGCAGCTGAGCAGTTCTTC	CASSVRAAEQFF
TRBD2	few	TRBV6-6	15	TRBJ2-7	TGTGCCAGCAGCCAACTAGCGGGGGACTCCTACGAGCAGTACTTC	CASSQLAGDSYEQYF
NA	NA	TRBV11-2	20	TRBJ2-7	TGTGCCAGCAGCTTAGATCGGGAACGGCCTCAACTCTTCAGCTCCTACGAGCAGTACTTC	CASSLDRERPQLFSSYEQYF
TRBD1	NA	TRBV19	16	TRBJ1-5	TGTGCCAGTAGTAGTGGGACAGCATTTAGCAATCAGCCCCAGCATTTT	CASSSGTAFSNQPQHF
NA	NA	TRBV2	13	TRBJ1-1	TGTGCCAGCGCTGCAGGTGTTAACACTGAAGCTTTCTTT	CASAAGVNTEAFF
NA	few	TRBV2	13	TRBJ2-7	TGTGCCAGCACTCCAGGGCCCGCCTACGAGCAGTACTTC	CASTPGPAYEQYF
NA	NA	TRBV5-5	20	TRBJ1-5	TGTGCCAGCAGCGCCTCGCCTTTGGCAGGATCTGTTTATAGCAATCAGCCCCAGCATTTT	CASSASPLAGSVYSNQPQHF
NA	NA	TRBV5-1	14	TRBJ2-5	TGCGCCAGCAGCACGACAGGTTTTCGAGATACCCAGTACTTC	CASSTTGFRDTQYF
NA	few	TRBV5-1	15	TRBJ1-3	TGCGCCAGCAGCTCTGACAGCTACTCTGGAAACACCATATATTTT	CASSSDSYSGNTIYF